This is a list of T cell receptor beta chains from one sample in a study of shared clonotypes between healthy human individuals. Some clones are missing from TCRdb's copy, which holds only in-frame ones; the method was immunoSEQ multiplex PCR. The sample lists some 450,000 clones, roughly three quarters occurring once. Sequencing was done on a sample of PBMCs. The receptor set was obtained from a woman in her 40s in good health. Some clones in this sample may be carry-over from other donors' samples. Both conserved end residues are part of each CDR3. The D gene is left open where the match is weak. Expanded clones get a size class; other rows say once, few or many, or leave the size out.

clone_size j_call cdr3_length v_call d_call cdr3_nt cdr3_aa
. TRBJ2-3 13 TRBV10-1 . TGCGCCAGCAGTGAAGGAGGGCAAGATACGCAGTATTTT CASSEGGQDTQYF
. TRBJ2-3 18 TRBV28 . TGTGCCAGCAGTTTCTCTTGGGGGCTAGCGGAGAGCACAGATACGCAGTATTTT CASSFSWGLAESTDTQYF
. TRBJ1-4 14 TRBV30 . TGTGCCTGGAGCCCCCGGGGGACCAATGAAAAACTGTTTTTT CAWSPRGTNEKLFF
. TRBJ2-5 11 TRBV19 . TGTGCCAGTGCGGCGCAAGAGACCCAGTACTTC CASAAQETQYF
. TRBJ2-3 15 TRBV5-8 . TGTGCCAGCAGCTTGCTGGGGCAGAGCACAGATACGCAGTATTTT CASSLLGQSTDTQYF
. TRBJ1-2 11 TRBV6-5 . TGTGCCAGCAGCAATTGGGGTGGCTACACCTTC CASSNWGGYTF
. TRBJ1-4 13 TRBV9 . TGTGCCAGCAGCGGCGGGTCGATTGAAAAACTGTTTTTT CASSGGSIEKLFF
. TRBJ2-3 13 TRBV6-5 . TGTGCAATCGGGTGGGGAGGACAAGATACGCAGTATTTT CAIGWGGQDTQYF
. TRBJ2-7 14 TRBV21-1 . TGTGCCAGCAGCAAAGTTATCTGCAGCTACGAGCAGTACTTC CASSKVICSYEQYF
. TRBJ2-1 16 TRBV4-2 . TGTGCCAGCAGCAAAGCCGGGACTCGGTCCTACAATGAGCAGTTCTTC CASSKAGTRSYNEQFF
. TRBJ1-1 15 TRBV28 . TGTGCCAGCAGTTTATGGTCCGGTGGGGACACTGAAGCTTTCTTT CASSLWSGGDTEAFF
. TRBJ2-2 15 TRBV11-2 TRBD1 TGTGCCAGCAGACCCACAGGGGCGAACACCGGGGAGCTGTTTTTT CASRPTGANTGELFF
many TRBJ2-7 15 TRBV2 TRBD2 TGTGCCAGCAGACAAACTAGCGGGACTTCAGGCGAGCAGTACTTC CASRQTSGTSGEQYF
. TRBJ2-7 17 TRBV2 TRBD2 TGTGCCAGCAGAGGACTAGCGGGAGTGGCCCTATTCTACGAGCAGTACTTC CASRGLAGVALFYEQYF
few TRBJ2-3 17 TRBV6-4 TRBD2 TGTGCCAGCAGTGACTCGATCGCTAGCGGGACCACAGATACGCAGTATTTT CASSDSIASGTTDTQYF
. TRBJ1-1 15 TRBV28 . TGTGCCAGCAGTTCTTCATTAGGCTGGGGCACTGAAGCTTTCTTT CASSSSLGWGTEAFF
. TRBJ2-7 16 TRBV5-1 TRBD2 TGCGCCAGCAGCTTGGGTCTTCTAGCGGGCGGGTACGAGCAGTACTTC CASSLGLLAGGYEQYF
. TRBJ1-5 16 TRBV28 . TGTGCCAGCAGTGCCTACCAGGGGACGGGCAATCAGCCCCAGCATTTT CASSAYQGTGNQPQHF
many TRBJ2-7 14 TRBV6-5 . TGTGCCAGCAGTCCCCCGGGACAAGCCTACGAGCAGTACTTC CASSPPGQAYEQYF
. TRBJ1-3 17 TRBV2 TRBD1 TGTGCCAGCACCTGGGCGGGGACAGATAACTCTGGAAACACCATATATTTT CASTWAGTDNSGNTIYF
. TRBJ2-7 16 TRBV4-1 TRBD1 TGCGCCAGCAGCCGATTACCCACAGGGGGCTCTTACGAGCAGTACTTC CASSRLPTGGSYEQYF
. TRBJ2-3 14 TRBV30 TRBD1 TGTGCCTGGAGTCTGGGACAGCTTACAGATACGCAGTATTTT CAWSLGQLTDTQYF
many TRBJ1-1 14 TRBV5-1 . TGCGCCAGCAGCTTGGGACTAGGGAACACTGAAGCTTTCTTT CASSLGLGNTEAFF
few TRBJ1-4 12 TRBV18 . TGTGCCAGCTCCGGACAGAATGAAAAACTGTTTTTT CASSGQNEKLFF
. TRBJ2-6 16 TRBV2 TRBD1 TGTGCCAGCGGGGGACAGCCCTACTCTGGGGCCAACGTCCTGACTTTC CASGGQPYSGANVLTF
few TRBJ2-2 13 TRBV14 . TGTGCCAGCAGCCAAGATCTTAACGGGGAGCTGTTTTTT CASSQDLNGELFF
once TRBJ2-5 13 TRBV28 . TGTGCCAGCAGTTTTAGTTCTCCGGAGACCCAGTACTTC CASSFSSPETQYF
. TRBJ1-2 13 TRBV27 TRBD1 TGTGCCAGCAGTCCCGGGACAGGGAGCGGCTACACCTTC CASSPGTGSGYTF
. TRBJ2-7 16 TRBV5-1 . TGCGCCAGCAGCTTGGCGGGTATTGGGACCACCTACGAGCAGTACTTC CASSLAGIGTTYEQYF
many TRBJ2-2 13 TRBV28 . TGTGCCAGTTTAGGCGGGACCACCGGGGAGCTGTTTTTT CASLGGTTGELFF
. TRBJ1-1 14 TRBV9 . TGTGCCAGCAGCCCCGGGACTTTGAACACTGAAGCTTTCTTT CASSPGTLNTEAFF
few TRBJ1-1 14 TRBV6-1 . TGTGCCAGCACCATTGGAGGGGGGAACACTGAAGCTTTCTTT CASTIGGGNTEAFF
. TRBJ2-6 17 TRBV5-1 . TGCGCCAGCAGCTTAGGCCCCGGATACTCTGGGGCCAACGTCCTGACTTTC CASSLGPGYSGANVLTF
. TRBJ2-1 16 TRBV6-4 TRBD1 TGTGCCAGCAGTATGGAAGGGACAGGGGGCTTCAATGAGCAGTTCTTC CASSMEGTGGFNEQFF
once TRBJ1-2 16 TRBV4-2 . TGTGCCAGCAGCCAAGATCCGCAGGGAGGGGGGTATGGCTACACCTTC CASSQDPQGGGYGYTF
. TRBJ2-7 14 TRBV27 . TGTGCCAGCACCCCAACCTATACCCCGGGACTGCAGTACTTC CASTPTYTPGLQYF
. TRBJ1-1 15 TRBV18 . TGTGCCAGCTCACCTCGGGGGGATGAGAACACTGAAGCTTTCTTT CASSPRGDENTEAFF
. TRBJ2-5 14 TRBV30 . TGTGCCTGGAGTCCAGTCGTCGCGGGGGAGACCCAGTACTTC CAWSPVVAGETQYF
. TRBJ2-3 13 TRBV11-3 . TGTGCCAGCAGCTGGGGCGGCACAGATACGCAGTATTTT CASSWGGTDTQYF
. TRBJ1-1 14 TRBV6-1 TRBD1 TGTGCCAGCAGCGGAGACAGGGGAATATCGGAAGCTTTCTTT CASSGDRGISEAFF
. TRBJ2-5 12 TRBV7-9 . TGTGCCAGCAGTCATGGGGGGGAGACCCAGTACTTC CASSHGGETQYF
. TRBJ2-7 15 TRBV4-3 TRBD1 TGCGCCAGCAGCCAAGAATGGGACAGCTCCTACGAGCAGTACTTC CASSQEWDSSYEQYF
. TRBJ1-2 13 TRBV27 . TGTGCCAGCAGTCTCAGGGAAGGCGATGGCTACACCTTC CASSLREGDGYTF
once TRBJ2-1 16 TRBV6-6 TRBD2 TGTGCCAGCAGCCCGTTGACTAGCGGGAGGATTAATGAGCAGTTCTTC CASSPLTSGRINEQFF
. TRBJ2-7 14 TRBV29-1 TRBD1 TGCAGCGTGAAGGACAGGGGTTCCCTCTACGAGCAGTACTTC CSVKDRGSLYEQYF
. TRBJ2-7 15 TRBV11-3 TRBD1 TGTGCCAGCAGCACCCGGACAGGGAGCGTCTACGAGCAGTACTTC CASSTRTGSVYEQYF
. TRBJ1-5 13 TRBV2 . TGTGCCAGCGTGGGGGCGAGCAATCAGCCCCAGCATTTT CASVGASNQPQHF
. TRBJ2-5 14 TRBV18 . TGTGCCAGCTCGCGTACAGGGTTAGAAGAGACCCAGTACTTC CASSRTGLEETQYF
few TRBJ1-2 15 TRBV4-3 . TGCGCCAGCAGCCAGGGAACCTCCCCTAACTATGGCTACACCTTC CASSQGTSPNYGYTF
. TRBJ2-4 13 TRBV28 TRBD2 TGTGCCAGCAGTTTGGGCGGGGGAAACATTCAGTACTTC CASSLGGGNIQYF
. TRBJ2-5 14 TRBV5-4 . TGTGCCAGCAGCATGGACAGTTTCCAAGAGACCCAGTACTTC CASSMDSFQETQYF
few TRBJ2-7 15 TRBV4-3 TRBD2 TGCGCCAGCAGCCTTCGAGCGGGGAGCTCCTACGAGCAGTACTTC CASSLRAGSSYEQYF
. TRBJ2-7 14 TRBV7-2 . TGTGCCAGCAGCTTATCGCGGGAACACTACGAGCAGTACTTC CASSLSREHYEQYF
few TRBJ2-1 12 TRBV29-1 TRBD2 TGCAGCGTTGAGGGACTAGGGGATGAGCAGTTCTTC CSVEGLGDEQFF
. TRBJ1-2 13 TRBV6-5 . TGTGCCAGCAGTTACTCATCTAACTATGGCTACACCTTC CASSYSSNYGYTF
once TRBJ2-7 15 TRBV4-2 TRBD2 TGTGCCAGCAGCCAGTCCGGGACTAGCGGATACGAGCAGTACTTC CASSQSGTSGYEQYF
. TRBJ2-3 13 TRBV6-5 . TGTGCCAGCAGTTACTCGAGAGAAGATACGCAGTATTTT CASSYSREDTQYF
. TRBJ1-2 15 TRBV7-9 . TGTGCCAGCAGCTTAGAGGACAGCTCGTTCGGTGGCTACACCTTC CASSLEDSSFGGYTF
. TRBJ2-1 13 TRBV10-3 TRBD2 TGTGCCACCGCTAGCGGGAGGGCCTGGGAGCAGTTCTTC CATASGRAWEQFF